This TCR beta chain was profiled in a study of T cell responses to AZD1222 COVID-19 vaccine. As to this clone: Its cognate antigen is unknown.

Germline V CDR1 and CDR2: GTSNPN, SVGIG (reference sequence). V was trimmed by 4 bases and J by 8 bases, leaving 17 bases between them. This CDR3 comprises 13 residues. Profiling relied on immunoSEQ multiplex PCR, and the TCRdb table lists in-frame clones only, not all of them. The data hold roughly 140,000 clones, with about 92% observed a single time. Study-wide points: The donor cohort was predominantly white British with a female majority, and clonal diversity may have been underestimated. Variant regions that are unmutated are reportedly the target of nearly half of spike-specific TCRs. Baseline serology detected seropositivity in only five to seven AZD1222 recipients.

The sequence was collected from an adult who had recovered from COVID-19. The specimen was peripheral blood, collected after recovery from COVID-19. This chain links TRBV30 with TRBJ1-2; TRBD1 is a possible D gene (6 bases). CDR3 coding DNA: TGTGCCTGGACCCCAGGAGGGGGTTGGGGCTACACCTTC. Translated: CAWTPGGGWGYTF.